The clone carrying this T cell receptor (beta chain) was counted at least ten times. Its cognate antigen is unknown. This sample was taken from a study of regulatory T cells in long-lasting Graves disease. V shed 6 bases and J shed 5 bases, with 19 bases lying between them. The CDR3 loop spans 14 amino acids. In germline, CDR1 is DFQATT, CDR2 SNEGSKA (reference sequence). Arm-PCR with iRepertoire HTBI primers amplified the CDR3 regions for these TCR beta libraries. TCRdb recomputed calls from the multiplex PCR reads with MiXCR, one row per CDR3 protein. The repertoire holds some 470,000 distinct CDR3 sequences, 20% to 25% seen once, with roughly 7% in the top ten. This sample's time point: persistent/refractory GD, antithyroid drugs over 5 years with positive TRAb. After RNA was extracted from PBMCs, the TCR library was made from it. General study points: More public clonotypes were shared by persistent patients (approximately 3,000) than by new patients (about 970).

The clonotype originates from a female donor with Graves disease. The V gene is TRBV20-1, the J gene TRBJ1-2; possible D gene TRBD1, 6 bases. Sequencing used peripheral blood mononuclear cells (PBMCs), obtained when the disease was refractory, from a patient treated with antithyroid drugs. DNA for the CDR3: TGCAGTGCCACCAATCCGGGGGGCGATTATGGCTACACCTTC. Translating it yields CSATNPGGDYGYTF.